Listed below are T cell receptor beta chains from one sample, sequenced in a study of cytomegalovirus exposure and HLA in healthy donors. Assay: immunoSEQ multiplex PCR; the TCRdb copy retains only in-frame clones and omits some. The table shows 90,000 to 110,000 clones, with roughly 80% occurring only once. Material for sequencing was PBMCs. The receptors here all came from a young man in good health and CMV-seropositive. The CDR3 runs from the conserved cysteine through the conserved F or W. A D gene is named only where the DNA matches it firmly. Where a row states a size, it is once, few, many or the class of an expanded clone; other rows omit it.

d_call: TRBD1
v_call: TRBV4-1
j_call: TRBJ1-1
clone_size: -
cdr3_length: 14
cdr3_aa: CASSPQGSDTEAFF
cdr3_nt: TGCGCCAGCAGCCCACAGGGGAGCGACACTGAAGCTTTCTTT

d_call: -
v_call: TRBV15
j_call: TRBJ2-1
clone_size: -
cdr3_length: 15
cdr3_aa: CATSRQRGSYNEQFF
cdr3_nt: TGTGCCACCAGCAGGCAAAGGGGCTCCTACAATGAGCAGTTCTTC

d_call: -
v_call: TRBV5-1
j_call: TRBJ1-2
clone_size: -
cdr3_length: 15
cdr3_aa: CASSPRGKFNYGYTF
cdr3_nt: TGCGCCAGCAGCCCGCGGGGGAAATTCAACTATGGCTACACCTTC

d_call: TRBD2
v_call: TRBV28
j_call: TRBJ2-5
clone_size: -
cdr3_length: 15
cdr3_aa: CASSPFRTSEETQYF
cdr3_nt: TGTGCCAGCAGCCCCTTCCGGACTAGCGAAGAGACCCAGTACTTC

d_call: TRBD1
v_call: TRBV5-1
j_call: TRBJ1-4
clone_size: once
cdr3_length: 16
cdr3_aa: CASSGTGGLFNEKLFF
cdr3_nt: TGCGCCAGCAGCGGGACAGGGGGTCTCTTTAATGAAAAACTGTTTTTT

d_call: -
v_call: TRBV15
j_call: TRBJ2-1
clone_size: -
cdr3_length: 13
cdr3_aa: CATSGYRDGEQFF
cdr3_nt: TGTGCCACCAGCGGATACAGGGACGGTGAGCAGTTCTTC

d_call: TRBD1
v_call: TRBV19
j_call: TRBJ1-4
clone_size: -
cdr3_length: 16
cdr3_aa: CASSISPRQGGEKLFF
cdr3_nt: TGTGCCAGTAGTATTAGCCCTCGACAGGGCGGTGAAAAACTGTTTTTT

d_call: TRBD2
v_call: TRBV7-8
j_call: TRBJ2-5
clone_size: -
cdr3_length: 16
cdr3_aa: CASSSPREGTQETQYF
cdr3_nt: TGTGCCAGCAGCTCCCCTAGGGAGGGGACCCAAGAGACCCAGTACTTC

d_call: -
v_call: TRBV10-3
j_call: TRBJ2-3
clone_size: -
cdr3_length: 16
cdr3_aa: CATYDGGPVGTDTQYF
cdr3_nt: TGTGCCACCTACGACGGGGGGCCGGTTGGCACAGATACGCAGTATTTT

d_call: -
v_call: TRBV7-9
j_call: TRBJ2-2
clone_size: -
cdr3_length: 18
cdr3_aa: CASSLGGTGGRFRGELFF
cdr3_nt: TGTGCCAGCAGCTTAGGGGGCACCGGGGGGCGCTTCCGCGGGGAGCTGTTTTTT

d_call: TRBD1
v_call: TRBV7-6
j_call: TRBJ2-7
clone_size: -
cdr3_length: 15
cdr3_aa: CASSQLGTGTYEQYF
cdr3_nt: TGTGCCAGCAGCCAATTGGGGACAGGGACCTACGAGCAGTACTTC

d_call: -
v_call: TRBV13
j_call: TRBJ2-7
clone_size: -
cdr3_length: 13
cdr3_aa: CASSFQSRYEQYF
cdr3_nt: TGTGCCAGCAGCTTTCAATCTAGATACGAGCAGTACTTC

d_call: TRBD1
v_call: TRBV11-2
j_call: TRBJ2-7
clone_size: -
cdr3_length: 13
cdr3_aa: CASRPRTGTEQYF
cdr3_nt: TGTGCCAGCAGACCCCGGACAGGGACCGAGCAGTACTTC

d_call: -
v_call: TRBV29-1
j_call: TRBJ2-5
clone_size: -
cdr3_length: 12
cdr3_aa: CSVAQGPETQYF
cdr3_nt: TGCAGCGTTGCCCAGGGCCCAGAGACCCAGTACTTC

d_call: -
v_call: TRBV2
j_call: TRBJ1-4
clone_size: many
cdr3_length: 13
cdr3_aa: CASSLQSNEKLFF
cdr3_nt: TGTGCCAGCAGTCTACAGAGTAATGAAAAACTGTTTTTT

d_call: -
v_call: TRBV7-9
j_call: TRBJ1-4
clone_size: -
cdr3_length: 15
cdr3_aa: CTSSLMGGPNEKLFF
cdr3_nt: TGTACCAGCAGCTTAATGGGGGGGCCTAATGAAAAACTGTTTTTT

d_call: -
v_call: TRBV6-6
j_call: TRBJ2-7
clone_size: -
cdr3_length: 13
cdr3_aa: CASSEGSPYEQYF
cdr3_nt: TGTGCCAGCAGTGAGGGTAGCCCCTACGAGCAGTACTTC

d_call: -
v_call: TRBV7-9
j_call: TRBJ2-1
clone_size: -
cdr3_length: 16
cdr3_aa: CASSLSSRDTYNEQFF
cdr3_nt: TGTGCCAGCAGCTTAAGCTCCCGGGACACTTACAATGAGCAGTTCTTC

d_call: -
v_call: TRBV19
j_call: TRBJ1-1
clone_size: -
cdr3_length: 14
cdr3_aa: CASSPDSGVREAFF
cdr3_nt: TGTGCCAGTAGTCCGGACAGTGGGGTTCGGGAAGCTTTCTTT

d_call: -
v_call: TRBV7-3
j_call: TRBJ1-1
clone_size: -
cdr3_length: 15
cdr3_aa: CASSLRAPEGGEAFF
cdr3_nt: TGTGCCAGCAGCTTAAGGGCCCCCGAGGGAGGTGAAGCTTTCTTT

d_call: TRBD1
v_call: TRBV7-2
j_call: TRBJ1-2
clone_size: -
cdr3_length: 13
cdr3_aa: CASSLTGTGGYTF
cdr3_nt: TGTGCCAGCAGCTTGACAGGGACGGGAGGCTACACCTTC

d_call: -
v_call: TRBV6-5
j_call: TRBJ1-4
clone_size: -
cdr3_length: 14
cdr3_aa: CASSYGGVTEKLFF
cdr3_nt: TGTGCCAGCAGTTACGGAGGTGTGACTGAAAAACTGTTTTTT

d_call: -
v_call: TRBV23-1
j_call: TRBJ2-3
clone_size: -
cdr3_length: 10
cdr3_aa: CGDRGGAQYF
cdr3_nt: TGTGGAGATAGGGGAGGAGCGCAGTATTTT

d_call: -
v_call: TRBV9
j_call: TRBJ1-6
clone_size: -
cdr3_length: 15
cdr3_aa: CASSVVDGNNSPLHF
cdr3_nt: TGTGCCAGCAGCGTAGTGGACGGGAATAATTCACCCCTCCACTTT

d_call: TRBD1
v_call: TRBV27
j_call: TRBJ2-7
clone_size: -
cdr3_length: 14
cdr3_aa: CASSRTGGTYEQYF
cdr3_nt: TGTGCCAGCAGTCGGACAGGGGGAACCTACGAGCAGTACTTC

d_call: TRBD1
v_call: TRBV7-8
j_call: TRBJ2-7
clone_size: -
cdr3_length: 15
cdr3_aa: CASSIGQANSYEQYF
cdr3_nt: TGTGCCAGCAGCATTGGACAGGCAAATTCCTACGAGCAGTACTTC

d_call: TRBD1
v_call: TRBV7-2
j_call: TRBJ1-3
clone_size: -
cdr3_length: 16
cdr3_aa: CASSHDRGASGNTIYF
cdr3_nt: TGTGCCAGCAGCCACGACAGGGGGGCCTCTGGAAACACCATATATTTT

d_call: TRBD1
v_call: TRBV7-9
j_call: TRBJ1-1
clone_size: -
cdr3_length: 16
cdr3_aa: CASSFSRGTGFTEAFF
cdr3_nt: TGTGCCAGCAGCTTTTCTAGGGGGACAGGGTTCACTGAAGCTTTCTTT

d_call: TRBD1
v_call: TRBV11-1
j_call: TRBJ2-7
clone_size: -
cdr3_length: 14
cdr3_aa: CASSLGGTGYEQYF
cdr3_nt: TGTGCCAGCAGCTTAGGAGGGACAGGGTACGAGCAGTACTTC

d_call: TRBD2
v_call: TRBV5-1
j_call: TRBJ2-3
clone_size: -
cdr3_length: 16
cdr3_aa: CASSLPAGGGTNTQYF
cdr3_nt: TGCGCCAGCAGCTTACCAGCGGGGGGGGGCACAAATACGCAGTATTTT

d_call: -
v_call: TRBV27
j_call: TRBJ2-3
clone_size: -
cdr3_length: 18
cdr3_aa: CASSSLLIRGIPADTQYF
cdr3_nt: TGTGCCAGCAGTTCCTTATTAATCCGGGGGATCCCCGCAGATACGCAGTATTTT

d_call: -
v_call: TRBV10-3
j_call: TRBJ2-1
clone_size: -
cdr3_length: 13
cdr3_aa: CAIGRESGNEQFF
cdr3_nt: TGTGCCATCGGGAGAGAGAGCGGCAATGAGCAGTTCTTC

d_call: TRBD1
v_call: TRBV5-6
j_call: TRBJ1-2
clone_size: -
cdr3_length: 15
cdr3_aa: CASSLLAGQLYGYTF
cdr3_nt: TGTGCCAGCAGCTTGTTGGCGGGACAGCTCTATGGCTACACCTTC

d_call: -
v_call: TRBV7-9
j_call: TRBJ1-1
clone_size: -
cdr3_length: 12
cdr3_aa: CASGVGRTEAFF
cdr3_nt: TGTGCCAGCGGGGTGGGGCGGACTGAAGCTTTCTTT

d_call: TRBD1
v_call: TRBV6-6
j_call: TRBJ2-3
clone_size: once
cdr3_length: 15
cdr3_aa: CASSPRGQGANTQYF
cdr3_nt: TGTGCCAGCAGCCCAAGGGGACAGGGTGCGAATACGCAGTATTTT

d_call: TRBD1
v_call: TRBV6-6
j_call: TRBJ2-7
clone_size: -
cdr3_length: 16
cdr3_aa: CASSYYQVGQGNEQYF
cdr3_nt: TGTGCCAGCAGTTACTACCAGGTGGGACAGGGCAACGAGCAGTACTTC

d_call: -
v_call: TRBV2
j_call: TRBJ1-4
clone_size: -
cdr3_length: 14
cdr3_aa: CASSETATNEKLFF
cdr3_nt: TGTGCCAGCAGTGAGACAGCAACTAATGAAAAACTGTTTTTT

d_call: TRBD1
v_call: TRBV6-5
j_call: TRBJ1-5
clone_size: -
cdr3_length: 14
cdr3_aa: CASSPGTGYQPQHF
cdr3_nt: TGTGCCAGCAGTCCTGGGACAGGTTATCAGCCCCAGCATTTT

d_call: -
v_call: TRBV10-3
j_call: TRBJ1-3
clone_size: -
cdr3_length: 15
cdr3_aa: CAIRAVTISGNTIYF
cdr3_nt: TGTGCCATCAGGGCCGTAACGATCTCTGGAAACACCATATATTTT

d_call: TRBD2
v_call: TRBV7-2
j_call: TRBJ2-7
clone_size: -
cdr3_length: 16
cdr3_aa: CASSLVSGLAGYEQYF
cdr3_nt: TGTGCCAGCAGCTTAGTTTCGGGACTAGCGGGATACGAGCAGTACTTC

d_call: -
v_call: TRBV5-6
j_call: TRBJ2-7
clone_size: -
cdr3_length: 12
cdr3_aa: CASSLQGYEQYF
cdr3_nt: TGTGCCAGCAGCCTACAGGGCTACGAGCAGTACTTC

d_call: -
v_call: TRBV5-1
j_call: TRBJ2-1
clone_size: -
cdr3_length: 11
cdr3_aa: CASSLSGEQFF
cdr3_nt: TGCGCCAGCAGCTTGTCAGGGGAGCAGTTCTTC

d_call: -
v_call: TRBV30
j_call: TRBJ2-1
clone_size: -
cdr3_length: 14
cdr3_aa: CAWTGIATYNEQFF
cdr3_nt: TGTGCCTGGACGGGAATAGCGACCTACAATGAGCAGTTCTTC

d_call: -
v_call: TRBV6-5
j_call: TRBJ1-5
clone_size: few
cdr3_length: 14
cdr3_aa: CASSPVVLNQPQHF
cdr3_nt: TGTGCCAGCAGCCCGGTAGTTTTGAATCAGCCCCAGCATTTT

d_call: -
v_call: TRBV5-6
j_call: TRBJ1-2
clone_size: -
cdr3_length: 15
cdr3_aa: CASSLAQGRNYGYTF
cdr3_nt: TGTGCCAGCAGCTTGGCCCAGGGCCGAAACTATGGCTACACCTTC

d_call: -
v_call: TRBV18
j_call: TRBJ2-5
clone_size: -
cdr3_length: 14
cdr3_aa: CASSPRSNRETQYF
cdr3_nt: TGTGCCAGCTCACCACGTTCTAATCGAGAGACCCAGTACTTC

d_call: -
v_call: TRBV5-6
j_call: TRBJ2-7
clone_size: -
cdr3_length: 16
cdr3_aa: CASSPARQPAIYEQYF
cdr3_nt: TGTGCCAGCAGCCCCGCGAGGCAGCCCGCTATCTACGAGCAGTACTTC

d_call: -
v_call: TRBV5-1
j_call: TRBJ1-1
clone_size: -
cdr3_length: 15
cdr3_aa: CASSLAPTMNTEAFF
cdr3_nt: TGCGCCAGCAGCTTGGCCCCAACAATGAACACTGAAGCTTTCTTT